One and the same sample provided the 5 T cell receptor beta chains below, sequenced in a study of Ad26.COV2.S vaccination and SARS-CoV-2 variants (dated by TCRdb to the early 2020s). The treatment or condition label of this sample denotes: around 19 received Ad26.COV2.S at low or high dose, single or two shots; about five received placebo; per-sample allocation not given. Repertoires of vaccine and placebo recipients were sequenced from samples taken on day 63 after the first injection. Receptor libraries were prepared by the immunoSEQ multiplex PCR assay. Imported from immuneACCESS, the table was reduced by TCRdb to in-frame sequences with V and J called. These copies leave out some clones; in studies compared against another copy, an unresolved V gene accounts for under half, and the cause of the remainder is not known. The sample table records about 680,000 clones; 89% of these occur just once. About 1.5% of the sample belongs to the ten largest clones.

This specimen was peripheral blood, taken in a trial of Ad26.COV2.S vaccine versus placebo. Source of these receptors: a person between 18 and 65 years old who received the Ad26.COV2.S COVID-19 vaccine or a placebo.

The chain recombines TRBV6-5 with TRBJ1-1, with D unresolved. V was trimmed by 2 bases and J by 6 bases, leaving 13 bases between them. This CDR3 is built from 14 residues. CDR1 MNHEY and CDR2 SVGAGI come from the germline V gene. The CDR3 sequence: CASSYNPLRSEAFF. In DNA form, the CDR3 reads TGTGCCAGCAGTTACAACCCCCTGCGGTCTGAAGCTTTCTTT.

This clone was observed once. This rearrangement joins TRBV7-2 to TRBJ2-7; D is tentatively TRBD1 or TRBD2 (6 bases each). Germline-derived CDR1 and CDR2 are SGHTA and FQGNSA. Between the trimmed V and J ends, which lost 5 bases and 0 bases, there was a span of 14 bases. This CDR3 comprises 15 residues. CDR3 sequence reads: CASSPGARTSYEQYF. The CDR3 nucleotides read TGTGCCAGCAGCCCGGGGGCGCGGACCTCCTACGAGCAGTACTTC.

The rearrangement uses TRBV19 and TRBJ2-3; TRBD2 is a possible D gene (5 bases). Germline V lookup: CDR1 LNHDA, CDR2 SQIVND (reference sequence). The CDR3 has 12 residues. V was trimmed by 6 bases and J by 7 bases, leaving 11 bases between them. CDR3 residues: CASSPSFNTQYF. The CDR3 nucleotides read TGTGCCAGTAGCCCTAGCTTCAATACGCAGTATTTT. The variable domain in full, completed from reference TRBV19 and TRBJ2-3, reads DGGITQSPKYLFRKEGQNVTLSCEQNLNHDAMYWYRQDPGQGLRLIYYSQIVNDFQKGDIAEGYSVSREKKESFPLTVTSAQKNPTAFYLCASSPSFNTQYFGPGTRLTVL.

This clone appeared once. V usage is TRBV6-5 and J usage is TRBJ1-1; D gene ambiguous. The CDR3 loop spans 15 amino acids. V was pared by 7 bases and J by 1 base, with 16 bases between. Germline V gene data show CDR1 as MNHEY and CDR2 as SVGAGI. The CDR3 DNA reads as TGTGCCAGCAATTTACGAGGACCTGGGAACACTGAAGCTTTCTTT. Its translation: CASNLRGPGNTEAFF.

V is TRBV12-3 or TRBV12-4 and J is TRBJ1-2; D is perhaps TRBD1 (5 bases). V gave up 6 bases and J gave up 7 bases, with 9 bases separating them. The length of the CDR3 is 11 residues. The CDR3 region is CASRGRSGYTF. CDR3 nucleotide sequence: TGTGCCAGCAGGGGACGGAGTGGCTACACCTTC.